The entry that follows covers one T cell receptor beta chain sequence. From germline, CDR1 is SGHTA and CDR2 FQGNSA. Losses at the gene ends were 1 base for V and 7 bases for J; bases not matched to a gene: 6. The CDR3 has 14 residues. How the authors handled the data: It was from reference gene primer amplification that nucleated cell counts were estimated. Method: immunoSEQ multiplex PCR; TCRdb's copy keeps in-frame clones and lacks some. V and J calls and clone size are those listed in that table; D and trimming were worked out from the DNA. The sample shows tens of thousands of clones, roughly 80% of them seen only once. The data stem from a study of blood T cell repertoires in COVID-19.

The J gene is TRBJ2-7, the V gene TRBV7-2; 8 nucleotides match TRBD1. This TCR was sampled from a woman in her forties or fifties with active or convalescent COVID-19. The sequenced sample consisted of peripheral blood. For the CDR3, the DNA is TGTGCCAGCAGCTTAGTGGACAGGGCGGGGGAGCAGTACTTC. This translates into CASSLVDRAGEQYF. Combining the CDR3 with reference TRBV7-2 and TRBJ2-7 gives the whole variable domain GAGVSQSPSNKVTEKGKDVELRCDPISGHTALYWYRQSLGQGLEFLIYFQGNSAPDKSGLPSDRFSAERTGGSVSTLTIQRTQQEDSAVYLCASSLVDRAGEQYFGPGTRLTVT.